This T cell receptor (beta chain) appears in the sequencing data of a study of cytomegalovirus exposure and HLA in healthy donors. Notes on the study in general: The classifier reportedly diagnosed cytomegalovirus status with high sensitivity and specificity.

A word on this clone: The antigen remains undetermined.

13 Jbeta primers and 60 Vbeta primers were used for the PCR. Sequenced by immunoSEQ multiplex PCR; TCRdb stores in-frame clones only, minus some. The data contain approximately 74,000 clones, around 80% of them singletons. What was sequenced was PBMCs. The TCR originated in a man aged 35-49 years in good health and CMV-seronegative.

CDR3 amino acids: CASSDSGGSEKLFF. The CDR3 DNA is TGTGCCAGCAGTGACTCAGGGGGTAGTGAAAAACTGTTTTTT. This chain joins TRBV25-1 and TRBJ1-4, with 7 bases that match TRBD1. This CDR3 region has 14 residues. Germline V CDR1 and CDR2: MGHDK, SYGVNS. After removal of 3 bases from V and 7 bases from J, the junction contained 5 bases not matched to a gene.